Below are 32 T cell receptor beta chains sequenced from a single sample in a study of cytomegalovirus exposure and HLA in healthy donors. Primers included in the PCR were 60 Vbeta and 13 Jbeta primers. This table comes from immunoSEQ multiplex PCR, and its TCRdb copy is limited to in-frame clones, with some not included. The sample includes more than 150,000 clones, roughly 84% seen only once; the top ten take roughly 0.2%. What was sequenced was PBMCs. The source is a girl under three years old in good health and CMV-seronegative.

This chain links TRBV10-1 with TRBJ2-2; 9 bases map to TRBD2. From germline, CDR1 is WNHNN and CDR2 SYGVQD (reference sequence). The CDR3 sequence is 16 residues long. With 3 bases clipped from V and 2 bases from J, the junction kept 4 bases outside the gene matches. The CDR3 coding sequence is TGCGCCAGCAGTGACGTAGCGGGGGCCAACACCGGGGAGCTGTTTTTT. Translation gives CASSDVAGANTGELFF.

CDR3 residues: CASSPVVRDSYEQYF. The CDR3 coding sequence is TGTGCCAGCAGCCCCGTCGTTCGGGACAGCTACGAGCAGTACTTC. The rearrangement uses TRBV2 and TRBJ2-7; 7 nucleotides line up with TRBD1. The CDR3 totals 15 residues. V trimming: 6 bases; J trimming: 3 bases; junction bases outside the gene matches: 11. Per the germline V gene, CDR1 is SNHLY and CDR2 is FYNNEI.

The chain is built from TRBV30 and TRBJ2-3; D may be TRBD2 (7 bases). The V gene lost 6 bases and the J gene lost 2 bases, with 12 bases spanning the gap. Per germline, CDR1 GTSNPN and CDR2 SVGIG (reference sequence). The CDR3 consists of 13 residues. The CDR3 sequence is CACAGAHTDTQYF. The DNA for the CDR3 is TGTGCCTGTGCGGGGGCCCACACAGATACGCAGTATTTT.

The V gene is TRBV5-4, the J gene TRBJ2-7, with 7 bases that match TRBD2. V trimming: 0 bases; J trimming: 6 bases; junction bases outside the gene matches: 9. This CDR3 spans 15 amino acids. The germline gives CDR1 SGHNT, CDR2 YYREEE (reference sequence). This CDR3 is CASSLDWREPREQYF. The CDR3 nucleotides read TGTGCCAGCAGCTTGGATTGGCGGGAGCCCCGCGAGCAGTACTTC.

The chain recombines TRBV5-1 with TRBJ1-3; D unclear. With 4 bases removed from V and 0 bases from J, the gap between germline ends came to 11 bases. The CDR3 is 15 residues long. Per germline, CDR1 SGHRS and CDR2 YFSETQ. The DNA for the CDR3 is TGCGCCAGCAGCCCAGGCACCAACTCTGGAAACACCATATATTTT. Translation: CASSPGTNSGNTIYF.

The CDR3 nucleotides read TGCAGCGTTGAAACTAGGACAGGGTTTCCTTACGAGCAGTACTTC. It specifies CSVETRTGFPYEQYF. The V gene is TRBV29-1, the J gene TRBJ2-7; TRBD1 aligns across 8 bases. The V gene end was trimmed by 2 bases and the J gene end by 4 bases; junction bases not matched to a gene: 10. The V gene's germline CDR1 is SQVTM and CDR2 ANQGSEA. The CDR3 runs 15 residues.

The V and J genes are TRBV19 and TRBJ1-2; 9 nucleotides agree with TRBD1. V lost 6 bases to trimming and J lost 5 bases; unmatched junction nucleotides: 4. Germline V lookup: CDR1 LNHDA, CDR2 SQIVND (reference sequence). The CDR3 sequence is 13 residues long. CDR3 nucleotides: TGTGCCAGTAGGTCACAGGGGGCTTATGGCTACACCTTC. This encodes CASRSQGAYGYTF.

The sample holds a few counts of this clone. V usage is TRBV11-2 and J usage is TRBJ2-7; a possible D gene is TRBD2 (6 bases). Trimming pared 3 bases from V and 3 bases from J, leaving 12 bases between. Germline CDR1 SGHAT, CDR2 FQNNGV. The CDR3 has 14 amino acids. CDR3 coding DNA: TGTGCCAGCAGCTTTCCGGGGGAGAGCTACGAGCAGTACTTC. Translated, it gives CASSFPGESYEQYF.

The chain combines TRBV6-4 with TRBJ2-1; no definite D call. Trimming shortened V by 3 bases and J by 5 bases, and 14 bases separated the two germline ends. The CDR3 runs 15 residues. Germline V gene data show CDR1 as MRHNA and CDR2 as SNTAGT. The CDR3 region is CASSEFGIGDNEQFF. The CDR3, as DNA: TGTGCCAGCAGTGAATTCGGCATTGGAGACAATGAGCAGTTCTTC.

This chain links TRBV6-5 with TRBJ2-7; a weak D match, TRBD2 (6 bases). Germline-derived CDR1 and CDR2 are MNHEY and SVGAGI. The V end lost 9 bases, the J end lost 0 bases, and 12 bases lay between the germline ends. This CDR3 comprises 13 residues. The CDR3 is CASMAGFSYEQYF. The CDR3 region has the DNA TGTGCCAGTATGGCGGGGTTCTCCTACGAGCAGTACTTC.

This chain connects TRBV5-1 to TRBJ2-7; D remains unclear. There are 13 residues in the CDR3. V dropped 0 bases and J dropped 6 bases, with 10 bases sitting between them. Germline V lookup: CDR1 SGHRS, CDR2 YFSETQ. The CDR3 is CASSLGPLREQYF. The CDR3 region has the DNA TGCGCCAGCAGCTTGGGGCCACTACGCGAGCAGTACTTC.

V and J are TRBV9 and TRBJ2-1, with 11 bases that match TRBD2. The germline gives CDR1 SGDLS, CDR2 YYNGEE. V was clipped by 3 bases and J by 5 bases; unmatched bases: 4. The CDR3 is made up of 15 amino acids. CDR3 sequence (DNA): TGTGCCAGCAGCGCAGGGACTAGCGGTGACAATGAGCAGTTCTTC. This sequence encodes CASSAGTSGDNEQFF.

This chain joins TRBV19 and TRBJ2-1; D remains ambiguous. The CDR3 loop spans 13 amino acids. Germline lookup yields CDR1 LNHDA and CDR2 SQIVND (reference sequence). The V end lost 1 base, the J end lost 11 bases, and 12 bases lay between the germline ends. The CDR3 protein is CASSIGGAYQQFF. DNA for the CDR3: TGTGCCAGTAGTATAGGCGGCGCCTACCAGCAGTTCTTC. The full variable domain, with the rest looked up from reference TRBV19 and TRBJ2-1, is DGGITQSPKYLFRKEGQNVTLSCEQNLNHDAMYWYRQDPGQGLRLIYYSQIVNDFQKGDIAEGYSVSREKKESFPLTVTSAQKNPTAFYLCASSIGGAYQQFFGPGTRLTVL.

The chain's CDR3 is CASSLAGSGSTYEQYF. The DNA for the CDR3 is TGCGCCAGCAGCTTGGCGGGTAGCGGGAGCACCTACGAGCAGTACTTC. This chain uses TRBV5-1 with TRBJ2-7, with TRBD2 matching over 9 bases. The germline CDR1 and CDR2 sequences are SGHRS and YFSETQ. J gave up 2 bases and V 0 bases, and 6 bases lay outside the gene matches. This CDR3 is built from 16 residues. The complete variable domain, with remaining parts taken from reference TRBV5-1 and TRBJ2-7, reads KAGVTQTPRYLIKTRGQQVTLSCSPISGHRSVSWYQQTPGQGLQFLFEYFSETQRNKGNFPGRFSGRQFSNSRSEMNVSTLELGDSALYLCASSLAGSGSTYEQYFGPGTRLTVT.

The chain combines TRBV9 with TRBJ1-4, with TRBD1 matching 7 bases. With V trimmed by 0 bases and J by 4 bases, 6 bases remained unmatched. The CDR3 totals 16 residues. Germline lookup yields CDR1 SGDLS and CDR2 YYNGEE. The CDR3 nucleotides are TGTGCCAGCAGCGTAGCCACCGGACAGGTTAATGAAAAACTGTTTTTT. This sequence encodes CASSVATGQVNEKLFF.

This chain uses TRBV19 with TRBJ1-6; D is ambiguous. Per the germline V gene, CDR1 is LNHDA and CDR2 is SQIVND (reference sequence). Between the trimmed V and J ends, which lost 8 bases and 0 bases, there was a span of 8 bases. The CDR3 contains 14 residues. The CDR3 reads CASGPSSYNSPLHF. The CDR3 coding sequence is TGTGCCAGTGGGCCGAGCTCCTATAATTCACCCCTCCACTTT.

This sequence joins TRBV7-2 and TRBJ2-7; 7 bases align to TRBD1. V lost 5 bases, J lost 1 base, and 5 bases stayed unmatched. Germline loops: CDR1 SGHTA, CDR2 FQGNSA. The CDR3 length is 14 residues. Here the CDR3 DNA reads TGTGCCAGCAGCCCCGAGGGACAGTCCTACGAGCAGTACTTC. Residues: CASSPEGQSYEQYF.

About this clone: One junction end disagrees with the germline gene, perhaps due to a read error. The J gene is TRBJ1-5, the V gene TRBV7-9, with D possibly matching TRBD1 (6 bases). CDR3 length equals 15 residues. The V gene's germline CDR1 is SEHNR and CDR2 FQNEAQ (reference sequence). CDR3 in DNA: TGTTCCAGCAGCTTCGAGGGGACACCAAATCAGCCCCAGCATTTT. Translated: CSSSFEGTPNQPQHF.

J is TRBJ2-5 and V is TRBV7-2; D possibly corresponds to TRBD1 (5 bases). Germline CDR1 reads SGHTA; CDR2 reads FQGNSA. Deletions cut 4 bases from V and 5 bases from J, with 14 bases between. The CDR3 consists of 14 residues. The CDR3 is CASSSSGIFETQYF. In nucleotides, the CDR3 is TGTGCCAGCAGCTCATCAGGGATTTTCGAGACCCAGTACTTC. Full variable domain (rest looked up from reference TRBV7-2 and TRBJ2-5): GAGVSQSPSNKVTEKGKDVELRCDPISGHTALYWYRQSLGQGLEFLIYFQGNSAPDKSGLPSDRFSAERTGGSVSTLTIQRTQQEDSAVYLCASSSSGIFETQYFGPGTRLLVL.

A word on this clone: Additional DNA sequences in this sample encode the identical CDR3. The chain uses TRBV5-4 and TRBJ1-2, with 8 bases fitting TRBD1. Per germline, CDR1 SGHNT and CDR2 YYREEE (reference sequence). The CDR3 extends over 14 amino acids. V shed 3 bases, J shed 2 bases, and the junction held 3 bases outside the gene matches. In DNA, the CDR3 is TGTGCCAGCAGCTACGGACAGGGCAACTATGGCTACACCTTC. Amino acid sequence: CASSYGQGNYGYTF.

This rearrangement joins TRBV19 to TRBJ2-4, with 7 nucleotides matching TRBD1. Germline values: CDR1 LNHDA, CDR2 SQIVND (reference sequence). The J segment lost 3 bases and the V segment lost 3 bases, leaving 11 bases of the junction unmatched. This CDR3 region has 17 residues. The CDR3 region is CASSILGTAEGKNIQYF. Written as DNA, the CDR3 is TGTGCCAGTAGTATCCTGGGGACAGCTGAAGGCAAAAACATTCAGTACTTC.

This clone has a handful of counts. V and J are TRBV5-5 and TRBJ2-7; D not certain. Trimming pared 3 bases from V and 2 bases from J, leaving 9 bases between. CDR3 size: 13 residues. The V gene's germline CDR1 is SGHKS and CDR2 YYEKEE (reference sequence). CDR3: CASSWASTYEQYF. The CDR3, as DNA: TGTGCCAGCAGCTGGGCGAGTACCTACGAGCAGTACTTC.

A few counts support this clone. The rearrangement joins TRBV11-2 to TRBJ2-1, with 12 bases that match TRBD2. The CDR3 loop spans 18 amino acids. Germline V lookup: CDR1 SGHAT, CDR2 FQNNGV. The ends lost 6 bases at V and 0 bases at J; junction bases unmatched: 9. The CDR3 sequence is CASSSGTSGLSSYNEQFF. The CDR3 DNA reads as TGTGCCAGCAGTTCCGGGACTAGCGGGCTGAGCTCCTACAATGAGCAGTTCTTC.

This clone was recorded only once. The chain is built from TRBV6-6 and TRBJ2-7, with a tentative D call TRBD2 (5 bases). From germline, CDR1 is MNHNY and CDR2 SVGAGI (reference sequence). V shed 3 bases and J shed 1 base, with 10 bases lying between them. The CDR3 covers 14 residues. DNA for the CDR3: TGTGCCAGCAGTTATCAGTCGGGGTCCTACGAGCAGTACTTC. Translated, it gives CASSYQSGSYEQYF.

The chain recombines TRBV4-2 with TRBJ1-4; a possible D gene is TRBD1 (6 bases). With 0 bases removed from V and 7 bases from J, the gap between germline ends came to 12 bases. Germline lookup yields CDR1 LGHNA and CDR2 YNFKEQ. The CDR3 runs to 15 residues. As DNA, the CDR3 is TGTGCCAGCAGCCAAGAACGGGCAGGGGTTGAAAAACTGTTTTTT. Residues: CASSQERAGVEKLFF.

The V call is TRBV7-2, the J call TRBJ2-7, with 10 bases fitting TRBD1. Germline values: CDR1 SGHTA, CDR2 FQGNSA. This CDR3 region has 16 residues. Trimming took 5 bases from V and 1 from J; bases not matched to a gene: 8. CDR3 in amino acids: CASSLRPGQGSYEQYF. In DNA form, the CDR3 reads TGTGCCAGCAGCCTCCGGCCGGGACAGGGGTCCTACGAGCAGTACTTC.

V gene TRBV2 combines with J gene TRBJ2-2, with 10 bases that match TRBD2. V lost 8 bases to trimming and J lost 4 bases; unmatched junction nucleotides: 7. The CDR3 covers 15 residues. Germline values: CDR1 SNHLY, CDR2 FYNNEI. The CDR3 spells CASCRTSGFTGELFF. The CDR3 region has the DNA TGTGCCAGCTGTCGGACTAGCGGCTTCACCGGGGAGCTGTTTTTT.

This clone has only a few counts. The chain links TRBV5-1 to TRBJ2-1; D is possibly TRBD2 (6 bases). Germline-derived CDR1 and CDR2 are SGHRS and YFSETQ. V lost 7 bases, J lost 11 bases, and 16 bases lay in between. The CDR3 is made up of 12 amino acids. DNA of the CDR3: TGCGCCAGCCGCGGGACGACCGGCCAGCAGTTCTTC. The encoded protein is CASRGTTGQQFF.

The rearrangement uses TRBV11-1 and TRBJ1-4; TRBD1 aligns across 8 bases. Per the germline V gene, CDR1 is SGHAT and CDR2 is FQDESV (reference sequence). This CDR3 comprises 14 residues. The junction had 7 bases not matched to a gene; V was cut back by 5 bases and J by 8 bases. The CDR3 sequence: CASSHGQGFEKLFF. The CDR3 coding sequence is TGTGCCAGCAGCCACGGACAGGGTTTCGAAAAACTGTTTTTT.

The gene calls are TRBV21-1 and TRBJ1-1; the DNA was not used to check the table's D call, TRBD1. TRBV21-1 represents a pseudogene. The CDR3 covers 13 residues. The CDR3 sequence: CAKGPGQGWKAFF. The CDR3 DNA reads TGTGCCAAAGGACCGGGACAGGGTTGGAAAGCTTTCTTT.

The V and J genes are TRBV27 and TRBJ1-5, with TRBD1 matching over 8 bases. With V trimmed by 5 bases and J by 7 bases, 4 bases remained unmatched. Germline loops: CDR1 MNHEY, CDR2 SMNVEV (reference sequence). This CDR3 is 13 amino acids long. This chain's CDR3 is CASSVTGGQPQHF. The DNA of the CDR3 is TGTGCCAGCAGTGTCACAGGGGGGCAGCCCCAGCATTTT.

The rearrangement uses TRBV20-1 and TRBJ2-5, with D possibly TRBD1 on 5 matching bases. Trimming cost V 7 bases and J 10 bases, with 16 bases left between them. CDR1 is DFQATT, CDR2 SNEGSKA, per germline (reference sequence). The CDR3 runs to 11 residues. The CDR3 reads CSVLQMQGQYF. As DNA, the CDR3 is TGCAGTGTCCTCCAAATGCAGGGCCAGTACTTC.